The present T cell receptor (beta chain) was sequenced within a study of vaccination and CD4 T cells after COVID-19. The sample holds a few counts of this clonotype. What it binds is unknown. Treatment reported: roughly nine-day PBMC culture with coronavirus spike peptide pools or control peptides (ViraFEST assay). With the Oncomine TCR Beta short-read assay, DNA from cultured CD4+ T cells was sequenced. TCRdb fed the PCR reads into MiXCR, producing one record per CDR3 protein. The repertoire includes about 7,200 distinct CDR3 sequences, around 60% of them detected once, and about 34% sits in the top ten. The CDR3 is 14 residues long. Trimming cost V 5 bases and J 4 bases; bases outside gene matches: 7. Germline lookup yields CDR1 SGHVS and CDR2 FQNEAQ.

Sequencing was carried out using CD4+ T cells from blood, cultured in vitro. The receptor's source is a human donor who had recovered from COVID-19. The J gene is TRBJ1-2, the V gene TRBV7-8; TRBD1 matches 7 bases. The CDR3 spells CASSPRTGPYGYTF. As DNA, the CDR3 is TGTGCCAGCAGCCCAAGGACAGGTCCCTATGGCTACACCTTC.